One and the same sample provided the 27 T cell receptor beta chains below, sequenced in a study of blood T cells in healthy people across ages. A second PCR of 7 to 11 cycles used a sample-barcoded 5' primer and a J-beta primer mix. MiXCR was run by TCRdb on the 5' RACE reads, yielding one entry per CDR3 protein. The table has about 570,000 distinct CDR3 sequences, 25% to 30% seen once. Sequencing was carried out using blood. These TCRs come from a woman aged 70-85 years in good health.

This rearrangement joins TRBV3-1 to TRBJ2-5; 7 bases line up with TRBD1. The CDR3 runs to 13 residues. The junction had 6 bases not matched to a gene; V was cut back by 2 bases and J by 9 bases. CDR1 LGHDT and CDR2 YNNKEL come from the germline V gene (reference sequence). The CDR3 DNA reads as TGTGCCAGCAGCCAAAGACAGGGTCGGGCCCAGTACTTC. This encodes CASSQRQGRAQYF.

Concerning this clonotype: An end of the junction does not agree with germline; a read error may underlie this. The CDR3 sequence is CASNQDRAGKSYEQYF. CDR3 DNA sequence: TGCGCCAGCAACCAAGATAGGGCAGGTAAATCCTACGAGCAGTACTTC. The V and J genes are TRBV4-3 and TRBJ2-7; D is unclear. The CDR3 runs to 16 residues. Germline lookup yields CDR1 LGHNA and CDR2 YSLEER.

This chain uses TRBV5-1 with TRBJ2-3, with D hard to call. The V gene's germline CDR1 is SGHRS and CDR2 YFSETQ. This CDR3 has 13 amino acids. Trimming left V 3 bases short and J 4 bases short, with 9 bases between. In DNA form, the CDR3 reads TGCGCCAGCAGCTCCCTAGGAGCAGATACGCAGTATTTT. It is translated as CASSSLGADTQYF.

This clonotype came up many times. The chain joins TRBV13 to TRBJ2-3; D uncertain. The V gene lost 3 bases and the J gene lost 2 bases, with 6 bases spanning the gap. CDR3 size: 13 residues. The germline V gene has CDR1 PRHDT and CDR2 FYEKMQ (reference sequence). DNA for the CDR3: TGTGCCAGCAGCTTTTCTTACACAGATACGCAGTATTTT. Translation: CASSFSYTDTQYF. Combining the CDR3 with reference TRBV13 and TRBJ2-3 gives the whole variable domain AAGVIQSPRHLIKEKRETATLKCYPIPRHDTVYWYQQGPGQDPQFLISFYEKMQSDKGSIPDRFSAQQFSDYHSELNMSSLELGDSALYFCASSFSYTDTQYFGPGTRLTVL.

About this clonotype itself: Compared with germline, one end of the junction differs, possibly owing to a read error. V and J are TRBV7-2 and TRBJ2-3; 9 positions match TRBD2. CDR3 length equals 19 residues. CDR1 and CDR2 (germline): SGHTA, FQGNSA. CDR3 region: CASSLVALAGPTSTNTQYF. CDR3 coding DNA: TGTGCCAGCAGCTTAGTAGCCCTAGCGGGACCGACTAGCACAAATACGCAGTATTTT.

This clonotype occurred once. This chain connects TRBV20-1 to TRBJ2-3, with 9 positions matching TRBD1. Germline V gives CDR1 DFQATT, CDR2 SNEGSKA (reference sequence). The CDR3 loop spans 14 amino acids. The ends lost 4 bases at V and 2 bases at J; junction bases unmatched: 4. CDR3 nucleotide sequence: TGCAGTGCTAAAAAACAGGGGGCCACAGATACGCAGTATTTT. Amino acids: CSAKKQGATDTQYF.

This clonotype was counted between two and nine times. V is TRBV11-3 and J is TRBJ1-1; D might be TRBD1 (5 bases). The V and J ends lost 4 bases and 8 bases respectively, with 17 bases between them. Germline V lookup: CDR1 SGHNT, CDR2 YENEEA. The CDR3 contains 14 residues. The CDR3 DNA sequence: TGTGCCAGCAGCTCTTCTGGACGGCGGGGGGAAGCTTTCTTT. Translated, it gives CASSSSGRRGEAFF.

V usage is TRBV7-2 and J usage is TRBJ1-3; tentatively, D is TRBD1 (6 bases). CDR3 length: 14 residues. V lost 2 bases, J lost 4 bases, and 9 bases lay in between. Germline CDR1 and CDR2: SGHTA and FQGNSA. Here the CDR3 DNA reads TGTGCCAGCAGCTTATGGGGGGCGGGAAACACCATATATTTT. This translates into CASSLWGAGNTIYF.

In this sample, this clonotype turned up a few times. The chain couples TRBV7-2 to TRBJ1-5; D remains ambiguous. The CDR3 totals 17 residues. V lost 1 base and J 1 base, leaving 14 bases between the germline ends. Germline CDR1 reads SGHTA; CDR2 reads FQGNSA. The CDR3 here is CASSLENRVASNQPQHF. Here the CDR3 DNA reads TGTGCCAGCAGCTTAGAGAATAGGGTGGCGAGCAATCAGCCCCAGCATTTT.

V gene TRBV14 combines with J gene TRBJ1-5, with D possibly being TRBD1 (5 bases). V gave up 0 bases and J gave up 3 bases, with 15 bases separating them. CDR1 and CDR2 from the germline V gene are SGHDN and FVKESK. The length of the CDR3 is 17 residues. The CDR3: CASSQDEWDGDNQPQHF. In DNA, the CDR3 is TGTGCCAGCAGCCAAGATGAATGGGACGGAGACAATCAGCCCCAGCATTTT.

The chain links TRBV7-2 to TRBJ1-4; no definite D call. The CDR3 has 13 residues. Germline CDR1 reads SGHTA; CDR2 reads FQGNSA. Trimming shortened V by 5 bases and J by 8 bases, and 12 bases separated the two germline ends. DNA for the CDR3: TGTGCCAGCAGCCGCGCCCCGGCGGAAAAACTGTTTTTT. This sequence encodes CASSRAPAEKLFF. The full variable domain, in which reference TRBV7-2 and TRBJ1-4 provide the parts outside the CDR3, is GAGVSQSPSNKVTEKGKDVELRCDPISGHTALYWYRQSLGQGLEFLIYFQGNSAPDKSGLPSDRFSAERTGGSVSTLTIQRTQQEDSAVYLCASSRAPAEKLFFGSGTQLSVL.

The gene calls are TRBV29-1 and TRBJ1-2; 9 bases agree with TRBD1. V was pared by 2 bases and J by 4 bases, with 5 bases of the junction left unmatched. The germline V gene has CDR1 SQVTM and CDR2 ANQGSEA. This CDR3 comprises 14 residues. The CDR3 sequence: CSVELGQGFYGYTF. CDR3 nucleotide sequence: TGCAGCGTTGAATTGGGACAGGGATTCTATGGCTACACCTTC.

The chain recombines TRBV11-2 with TRBJ1-1; possibly TRBD1 for D (6 bases). Looked up from germline, CDR1 is SGHAT and CDR2 is FQNNGV. The CDR3 is 14 residues long. V lost 5 bases, J lost 4 bases, and 14 bases lay in between. CDR3 nucleotide sequence: TGTGCCAGCAGCATATCGGACAGCCGCACTGAAGCTTTCTTT. It translates to CASSISDSRTEAFF.

This clonotype was counted a few times. The chain joins TRBV20-1 to TRBJ1-4; D is uncertain. V lost 0 bases and J 7 bases, leaving 15 bases between the germline ends. The CDR3 is 15 amino acids. CDR1 DFQATT and CDR2 SNEGSKA come from the germline V gene (reference sequence). In DNA form, the CDR3 reads TGCAGTGCTAGAGATAGGGCAGGCCCTTTTGAAAAACTGTTTTTT. This gives the protein CSARDRAGPFEKLFF.

The chain is built from TRBV29-1 and TRBJ1-2; D is undetermined. This CDR3 has 15 amino acids. In germline, CDR1 is SQVTM, CDR2 ANQGSEA. Trimming shortened V by 2 bases and J by 6 bases, and 19 bases separated the two germline ends. The CDR3, as DNA: TGCAGCGTTGAAAACCGGGGAGTAGGATCGGATGGCTACACCTTC. Amino acids: CSVENRGVGSDGYTF.

This clonotype has just a few counts. The junction does not match germline at one end; this may be a read error. The V and J genes are TRBV12-3 or TRBV12-4 and TRBJ1-1; TRBD1 matches 8 bases. This CDR3 contains 11 residues. The CDR3 DNA sequence: TGTGCCAGCAGTTCCCGGACAGGGCTCTACTTT. Translated: CASSSRTGLYF.

The chain links TRBV20-1 to TRBJ2-5; TRBD2 is a possible D gene (7 bases). Germline V gene lookup returns CDR1 DFQATT and CDR2 SNEGSKA (reference sequence). The length of the CDR3 is 12 residues. This chain's CDR3 is CGGRGAQETQYF. DNA for the CDR3: TGCGGGGGTCGGGGGGCCCAAGAGACCCAGTACTTC.

CDR3 sequence reads: CASSGSSVPYNEQFF. CDR3 coding DNA: TGTGCCAGCAGCGGATCTAGCGTTCCCTACAATGAGCAGTTCTTC. This rearrangement joins TRBV7-2 to TRBJ2-1; D is possibly TRBD2 (6 bases). CDR1 and CDR2 (germline): SGHTA, FQGNSA. V dropped 5 bases and J dropped 2 bases, with 13 bases sitting between them. This CDR3 spans 15 amino acids. The variable domain in full, with the rest retrieved from reference TRBV7-2 and TRBJ2-1, is GAGVSQSPSNKVTEKGKDVELRCDPISGHTALYWYRQSLGQGLEFLIYFQGNSAPDKSGLPSDRFSAERTGGSVSTLTIQRTQQEDSAVYLCASSGSSVPYNEQFFGPGTRLTVL.

This rearrangement joins TRBV10-3 to TRBJ2-1, with 9 bases lining up with TRBD2. The CDR3 has 15 residues. Unmatched junction bases numbered 9, after V lost 10 bases and J lost 2 bases. Looked up from germline, CDR1 is ENHRY and CDR2 is SYGVKD. The CDR3 DNA is TGTGCCAGTGCCCCAAGCGGGAGGACCTACAATGAGCAGTTCTTC. Its protein product is CASAPSGRTYNEQFF.

The sample holds a few counts of this clonotype. This rearrangement joins TRBV11-1 to TRBJ2-1, with D tentatively TRBD1 or TRBD2 (5 bases each). The DNA end favors TRBJ2-5, so the J call may be wrong. Germline CDR1 and CDR2: SGHAT and FQDESV (reference sequence). The CDR3 runs 12 residues. CDR3 DNA sequence: TGTGCCAGCAGATTGCAGGGAGCAACCCAGTACTTC. Translated, it gives CASRLQGATQYF.

The CDR3 region is CASRGLGETQYF. CDR3 nucleotide sequence: TGTGCCAGCAGGGGATTGGGAGAGACCCAGTACTTC. V and J are TRBV7-2 and TRBJ2-5; unclear D gene. CDR1 SGHTA and CDR2 FQGNSA come from the germline V gene. The CDR3 is made up of 12 amino acids. Trimming left V 6 bases short and J 4 bases short, with 9 bases between.

This chain uses TRBV10-3 with TRBJ1-4, with D tentatively TRBD1 (6 bases). The germline V and J ends were trimmed by 10 bases and 4 bases, with 16 bases remaining between them. CDR3 length equals 14 residues. Germline CDR1 and CDR2: ENHRY and SYGVKD. The chain's CDR3 is CATNTGQGNEKLFF. CDR3 coding DNA: TGTGCCACGAACACAGGGCAGGGTAATGAAAAACTGTTTTTT.

There are a few counts of this clonotype. V and J are TRBV3-1 and TRBJ2-5; no reliable D call. The J call may be incorrect, as the DNA end agrees better with TRBJ2-7. The germline CDR1 and CDR2 sequences are LGHDT and YNNKEL (reference sequence). This CDR3 is built from 15 residues. CDR3 loop: CASSQDYQNPYEQYF. CDR3 in DNA: TGTGCCAGCAGCCAAGACTATCAGAACCCCTACGAGCAGTACTTC.

This chain links TRBV12-3 or TRBV12-4 with TRBJ1-2; 7 positions match TRBD1. The CDR3 has 13 residues. After removal of 6 bases from V and 5 bases from J, the junction contained 6 bases not matched to a gene. The CDR3 nucleotides are TGTGCCAGCAGAGGACAGGCCTCATATGGCTACACCTTC. Protein: CASRGQASYGYTF.

This clonotype has just a few counts. The chain couples TRBV5-1 to TRBJ2-5; possible D gene TRBD2, 6 bases. Trimming cost V 1 base and J 2 bases, with 12 bases left between them. The CDR3 extends over 15 amino acids. Germline V gene sequence: CDR1 SGHRS, CDR2 YFSETQ. The CDR3 sequence is CASSLIPGEQETQYF. The CDR3 DNA follows: TGCGCCAGCAGCTTGATTCCGGGGGAGCAAGAGACCCAGTACTTC.

In this sample, this clonotype turned up a few times. The gene calls are TRBV3-1 and TRBJ1-6, with D uncertain. The CDR3 covers 13 residues. The V end was cut by 1 base, the J end by 13 bases, with 11 bases between. Germline CDR1 is LGHDT and CDR2 is YNNKEL (reference sequence). DNA for the CDR3: TGTGCCAGCAGCCAAGTAGTCGTTTCGCCCCTCCACTTT. Encoded protein: CASSQVVVSPLHF.

This clonotype was detected a few times. The rearrangement links TRBV4-3 to TRBJ2-3; TRBD1 might be the D (6 bases). CDR1 is LGHNA and CDR2 is YSLEER in the germline V gene. The V gene lost 4 bases and the J gene lost 0 bases, with 11 bases spanning the gap. The CDR3 spans 15 residues. The CDR3 DNA sequence: TGCGCCAGCAGCCCACAGGGAATAAGCACAGATACGCAGTATTTT. Protein sequence: CASSPQGISTDTQYF.